This TCR beta chain is drawn from a study of vaccination effects on CD4 cells after COVID-19. Under the ViraFEST assay, PBMC were stimulated with viral peptide pools so that antigen-specific CD4+ T cells expanded. Sequencing was performed afterwards. When around 10 days of culture had elapsed, CD4+ T cells were isolated. Confirmation by PCR established that the person had SARS-CoV-2 infection between March and December 2020. After about 2 million PBMC were placed in each well, they were cultured with 8.5 to 10 IU/ml IL-2 and approximately 9.7 ug/ml peptides. Only in-frame clones appear in the TCRdb table, and some are missing; sequencing was by immunoSEQ multiplex PCR. The sample includes roughly 35,000 clones, over 60% of them seen just once. Worth noting for this clone: Its target is not known.

This clonotype was obtained from a human donor who had a prior SARS-CoV-2 infection. The sequencing here drew on CD4+ T cells from PBMCs cultured with HCoV-NL63 spike peptides, taken before COVID-19 vaccination.

This CDR3 is CASSSLAGELNTEAFF. CDR3 in DNA: TGTGCCAGCAGTTCACTTGCAGGAGAACTGAACACTGAAGCTTTCTTT. This chain joins TRBV27 and TRBJ1-1; D not resolved. V was cut by 4 bases and J by 0 bases, with 15 bases left in between. The CDR3 runs to 16 residues. CDR1 and CDR2 from the germline V gene are MNHEY and SMNVEV (reference sequence).